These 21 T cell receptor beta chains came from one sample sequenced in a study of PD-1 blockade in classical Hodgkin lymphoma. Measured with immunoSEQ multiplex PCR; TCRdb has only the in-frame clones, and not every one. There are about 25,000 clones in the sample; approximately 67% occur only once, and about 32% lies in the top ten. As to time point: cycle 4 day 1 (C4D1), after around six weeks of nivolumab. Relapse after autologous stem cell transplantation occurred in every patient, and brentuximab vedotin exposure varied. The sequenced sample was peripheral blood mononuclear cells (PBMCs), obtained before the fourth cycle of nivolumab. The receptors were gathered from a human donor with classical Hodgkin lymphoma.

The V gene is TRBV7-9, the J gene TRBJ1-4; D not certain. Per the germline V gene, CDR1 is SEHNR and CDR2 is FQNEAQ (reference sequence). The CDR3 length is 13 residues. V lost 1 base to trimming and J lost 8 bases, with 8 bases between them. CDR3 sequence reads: CASSLDYSEKLFF. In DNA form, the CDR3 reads TGTGCCAGCAGCTTAGATTACTCAGAAAAACTGTTTTTT.

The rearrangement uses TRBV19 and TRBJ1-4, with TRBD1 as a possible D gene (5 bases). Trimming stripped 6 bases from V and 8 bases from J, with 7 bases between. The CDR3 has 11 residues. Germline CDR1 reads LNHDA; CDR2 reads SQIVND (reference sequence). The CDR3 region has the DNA TGTGCCAGTAGAAACAGGGAAAAACTGTTTTTT. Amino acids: CASRNREKLFF.

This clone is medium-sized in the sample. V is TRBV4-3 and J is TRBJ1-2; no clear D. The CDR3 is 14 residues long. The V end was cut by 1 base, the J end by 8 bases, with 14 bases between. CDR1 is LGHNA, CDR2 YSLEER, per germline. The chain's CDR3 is CASSQVLGGRGYTF. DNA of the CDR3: TGCGCCAGCAGCCAAGTCTTGGGAGGGAGAGGCTACACCTTC.

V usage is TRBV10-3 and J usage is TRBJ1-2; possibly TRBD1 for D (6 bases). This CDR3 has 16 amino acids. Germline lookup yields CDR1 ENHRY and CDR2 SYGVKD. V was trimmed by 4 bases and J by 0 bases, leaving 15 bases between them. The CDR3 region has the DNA TGTGCCATCAGTGCCCGGGACACTTCAACTAACTATGGCTACACCTTC. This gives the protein CAISARDTSTNYGYTF.

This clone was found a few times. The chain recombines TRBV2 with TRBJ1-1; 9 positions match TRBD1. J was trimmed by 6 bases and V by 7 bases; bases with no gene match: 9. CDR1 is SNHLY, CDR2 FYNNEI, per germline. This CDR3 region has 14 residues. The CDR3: CASNRDRVWSEAFF. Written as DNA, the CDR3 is TGTGCCAGCAATCGGGACAGGGTTTGGTCTGAAGCTTTCTTT.

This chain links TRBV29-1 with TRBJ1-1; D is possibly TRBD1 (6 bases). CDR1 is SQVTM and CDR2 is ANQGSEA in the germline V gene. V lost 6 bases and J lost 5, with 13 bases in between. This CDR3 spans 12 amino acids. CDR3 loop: CSVGGGQTEAFF. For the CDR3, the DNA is TGCAGCGTGGGGGGGGGGCAGACTGAAGCTTTCTTT.

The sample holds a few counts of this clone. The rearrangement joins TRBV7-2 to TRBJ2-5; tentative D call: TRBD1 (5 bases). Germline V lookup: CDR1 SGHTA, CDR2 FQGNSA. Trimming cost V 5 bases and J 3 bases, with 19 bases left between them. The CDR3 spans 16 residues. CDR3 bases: TGTGCCAGCAGCCTAACCGTGATATTCAGGGAAGAGACCCAGTACTTC. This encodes CASSLTVIFREETQYF.

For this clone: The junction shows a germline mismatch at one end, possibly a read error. In DNA form, the CDR3 reads TGTGCCAGCAGTGCGACGCCCAATCGGCCCCAGCATTTT. It translates to CASSATPNRPQHF. V and J are TRBV9 and TRBJ1-5; unclear D gene. The CDR3 is made up of 13 amino acids. Germline CDR1 SGDLS, CDR2 YYNGEE.

CDR3 region: CAISDRLADGETQYF. CDR3 DNA sequence: TGTGCCATCAGTGACAGACTAGCGGACGGAGAGACCCAGTACTTC. The rearrangement uses TRBV10-3 and TRBJ2-5, with 9 bases matching TRBD2. J lost 4 bases, V lost 3 bases, and 6 bases had no gene match. The CDR3 runs to 15 residues. CDR1 ENHRY and CDR2 SYGVKD come from the germline V gene.

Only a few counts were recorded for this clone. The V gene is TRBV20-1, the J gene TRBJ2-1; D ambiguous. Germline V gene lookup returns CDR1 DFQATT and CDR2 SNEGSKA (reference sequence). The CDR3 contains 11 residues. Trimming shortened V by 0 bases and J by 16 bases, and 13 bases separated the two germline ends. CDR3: CSARDGRWRFF. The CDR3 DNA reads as TGCAGTGCTAGAGATGGCAGATGGAGATTCTTC.

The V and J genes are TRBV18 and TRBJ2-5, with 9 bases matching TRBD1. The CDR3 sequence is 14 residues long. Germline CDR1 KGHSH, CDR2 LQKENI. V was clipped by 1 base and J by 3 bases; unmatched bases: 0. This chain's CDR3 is CASSPRTGEETQYF. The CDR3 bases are TGTGCCAGCTCACCACGGACAGGGGAAGAGACCCAGTACTTC.

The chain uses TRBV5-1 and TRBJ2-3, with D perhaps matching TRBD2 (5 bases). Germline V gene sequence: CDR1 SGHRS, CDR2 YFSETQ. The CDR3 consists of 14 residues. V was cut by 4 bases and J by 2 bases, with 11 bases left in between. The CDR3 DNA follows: TGCGCCAGCAGCCCCGGGGAGTTCACAGATACGCAGTATTTT. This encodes CASSPGEFTDTQYF.

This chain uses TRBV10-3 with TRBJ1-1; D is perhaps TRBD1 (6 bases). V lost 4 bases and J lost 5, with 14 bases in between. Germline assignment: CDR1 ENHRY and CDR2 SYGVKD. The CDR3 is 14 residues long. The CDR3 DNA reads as TGTGCCATCAGTGGTTCACAGGGCCGGACTGAAGCTTTCTTT. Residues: CAISGSQGRTEAFF.

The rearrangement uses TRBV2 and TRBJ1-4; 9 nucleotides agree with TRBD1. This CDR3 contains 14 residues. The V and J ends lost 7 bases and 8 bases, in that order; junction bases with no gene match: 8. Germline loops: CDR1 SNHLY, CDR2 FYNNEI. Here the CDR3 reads CASIGTGFWEKLFF. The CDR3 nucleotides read TGTGCCAGCATCGGGACAGGGTTTTGGGAAAAACTGTTTTTT.

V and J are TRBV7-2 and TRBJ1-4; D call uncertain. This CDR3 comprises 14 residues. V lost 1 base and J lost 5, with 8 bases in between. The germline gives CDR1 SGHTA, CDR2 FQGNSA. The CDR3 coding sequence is TGTGCCAGCAGCTTAGTGGTCGGGAATGAAAAACTGTTTTTT. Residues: CASSLVVGNEKLFF.

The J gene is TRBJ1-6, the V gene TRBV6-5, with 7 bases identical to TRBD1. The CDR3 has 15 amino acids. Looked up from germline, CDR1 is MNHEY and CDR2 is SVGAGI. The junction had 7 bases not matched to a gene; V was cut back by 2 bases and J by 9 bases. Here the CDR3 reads CASSYEGGRGSPLHF. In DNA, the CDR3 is TGTGCCAGCAGTTACGAAGGGGGCAGGGGTTCACCCCTCCACTTT.

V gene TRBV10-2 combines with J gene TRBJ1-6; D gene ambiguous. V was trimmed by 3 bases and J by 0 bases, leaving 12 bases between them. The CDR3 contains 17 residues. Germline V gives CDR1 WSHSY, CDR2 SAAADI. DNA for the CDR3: TGCGCCAGCAGTGAAGGCGGGATCAGCTCCTATAATTCACCCCTCCACTTT. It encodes CASSEGGISSYNSPLHF.

The CDR3 loop is CASQRGGNTEAFF. CDR3 nucleotide sequence: TGTGCCAGCCAACGTGGAGGGAACACTGAAGCTTTCTTT. This chain joins TRBV7-9 and TRBJ1-1; D unresolved. CDR3 length equals 13 residues. With 8 bases removed from V and 1 base from J, the gap between germline ends came to 11 bases. Germline assignment: CDR1 SEHNR and CDR2 FQNEAQ (reference sequence).

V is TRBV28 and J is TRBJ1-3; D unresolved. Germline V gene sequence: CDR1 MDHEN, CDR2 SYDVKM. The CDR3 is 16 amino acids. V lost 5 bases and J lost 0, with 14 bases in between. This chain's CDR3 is CASSNRRQFSGNTIYF. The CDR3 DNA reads TGTGCCAGCAGTAACCGTCGGCAGTTCTCTGGAAACACCATATATTTT.

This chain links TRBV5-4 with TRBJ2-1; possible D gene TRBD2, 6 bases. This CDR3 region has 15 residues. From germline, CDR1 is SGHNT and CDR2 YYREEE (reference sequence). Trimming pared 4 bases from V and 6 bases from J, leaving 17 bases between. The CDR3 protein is CASSPPTGTFNEQFF. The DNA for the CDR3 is TGTGCCAGCAGCCCCCCGACGGGGACTTTCAATGAGCAGTTCTTC.

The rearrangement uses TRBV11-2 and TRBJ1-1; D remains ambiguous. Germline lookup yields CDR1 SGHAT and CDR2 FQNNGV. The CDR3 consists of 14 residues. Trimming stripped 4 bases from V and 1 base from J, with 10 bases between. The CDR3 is CASSSQLGNTEAFF. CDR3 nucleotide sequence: TGTGCCAGCAGCTCCCAGCTGGGGAACACTGAAGCTTTCTTT.